The entry below gives a single TCR beta chain sequence along with its context. Its antigen remains unknown. The same CDR3 arises from other DNA sequences in this sample as well. These data come from a study of Ad26.COV2.S vaccination and SARS-CoV-2 variants. Background on the study: Once, or twice with 56 days between doses, Ad26.COV2.S was given intramuscularly. General study points: Spike-specific CD8+ and CD4+ T cell responses reportedly showed substantial breadth after vaccination.

The treatment: 15 to 20 received Ad26.COV2.S at low or high dose, single or two shots; 5 received placebo; per-sample allocation not given. All samples were drawn on day 63, counting from the first vaccine or placebo injection. The shot given was an Ad26 vector that makes Wuhan-strain SARS-CoV-2 spike. Method: immunoSEQ multiplex PCR; TCRdb's copy keeps in-frame clones and lacks some. The table lists some 300,000 clones, around 85% of them singletons. Germline CDR1 reads MDHEN; CDR2 reads SYDVKM. This CDR3 comprises 15 residues. Trimming removed 3 bases from V and 2 bases from J; junction bases left unmatched: 4.

Sample: peripheral blood, taken in a trial of Ad26.COV2.S vaccine versus placebo. The TCR sequence derives from a person aged 18-60 years who received the Ad26.COV2.S COVID-19 vaccine or a placebo. J is TRBJ1-3 and V is TRBV28; 7 bases are shared with TRBD1. CDR3 sequence (DNA): TGTGCCAGCAGTTTGAAGGGGGCCGCTGGAAACACCATATATTTT. Its protein product is CASSLKGAAGNTIYF.